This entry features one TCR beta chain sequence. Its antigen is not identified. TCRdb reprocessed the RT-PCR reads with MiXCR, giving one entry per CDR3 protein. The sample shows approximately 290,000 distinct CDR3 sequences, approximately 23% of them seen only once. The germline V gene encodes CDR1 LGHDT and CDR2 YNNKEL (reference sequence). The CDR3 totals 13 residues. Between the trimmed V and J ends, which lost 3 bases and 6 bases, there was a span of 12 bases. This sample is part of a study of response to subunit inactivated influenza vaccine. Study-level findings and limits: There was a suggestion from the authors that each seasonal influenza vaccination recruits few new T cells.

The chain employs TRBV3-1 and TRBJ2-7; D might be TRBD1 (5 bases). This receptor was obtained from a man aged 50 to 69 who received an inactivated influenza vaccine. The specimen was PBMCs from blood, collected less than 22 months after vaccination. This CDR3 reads CASSQKTVTEQYF. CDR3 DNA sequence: TGTGCCAGCAGCCAGAAGACAGTCACCGAGCAGTACTTC.